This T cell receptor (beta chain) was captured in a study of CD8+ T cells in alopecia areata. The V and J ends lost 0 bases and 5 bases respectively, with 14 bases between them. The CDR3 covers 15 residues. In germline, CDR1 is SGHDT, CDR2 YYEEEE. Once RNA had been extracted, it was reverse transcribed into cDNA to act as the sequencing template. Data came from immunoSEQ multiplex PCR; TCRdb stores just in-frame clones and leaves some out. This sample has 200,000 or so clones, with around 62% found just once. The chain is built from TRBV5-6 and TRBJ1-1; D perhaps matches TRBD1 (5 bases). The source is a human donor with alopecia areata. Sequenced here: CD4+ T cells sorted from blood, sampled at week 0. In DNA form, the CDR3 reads TGTGCCAGCAGCTTGGGACCAGGGACGGGTACTGAAGCTTTCTTT. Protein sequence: CASSLGPGTGTEAFF. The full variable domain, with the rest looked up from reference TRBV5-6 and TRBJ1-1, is DAGVTQSPTHLIKTRGQQVTLRCSPKSGHDTVSWYQQALGQGPQFIFQYYEEEERQRGNFPDRFSGHQFPNYSSELNVNALLLGDSALYLCASSLGPGTGTEAFFGQGTRLTVV.